This T cell receptor beta chain came from a study of human thymus T cells. Findings and limits, study-wide: Thymic and blood repertoires appeared to carry a bias in their V and J gene usage.

About this clone itself: Its target is unknown.

The sample donors, healthy Finnish infants, were having corrective surgery for congenital heart defects. Only four of the eight donors provided a roughly 0.45-1 mL blood sample. The germline V gene has CDR1 MGHRA and CDR2 YSYEKL. Losses at the gene ends were 2 bases for V and 3 bases for J; bases not matched to a gene: 16. CDR3 size: 19 residues. TCRdb's copy holds only in-frame clones and misses some; the assay was immunoSEQ multiplex PCR. Of tens of thousands of clones in the sample, approximately 95% were seen once. Sample: blood. The genes are TRBV4-1 and TRBJ2-7, with TRBD2 matching over 10 bases. This TCR was sampled from a girl in the first two years of life with a congenital heart defect but otherwise immunologically healthy. The chain's CDR3 is CASSQTTSGTKILYYEQYF. DNA of the CDR3: TGCGCCAGCAGCCAAACCACTAGCGGGACCAAAATACTCTACTACGAGCAGTACTTC.